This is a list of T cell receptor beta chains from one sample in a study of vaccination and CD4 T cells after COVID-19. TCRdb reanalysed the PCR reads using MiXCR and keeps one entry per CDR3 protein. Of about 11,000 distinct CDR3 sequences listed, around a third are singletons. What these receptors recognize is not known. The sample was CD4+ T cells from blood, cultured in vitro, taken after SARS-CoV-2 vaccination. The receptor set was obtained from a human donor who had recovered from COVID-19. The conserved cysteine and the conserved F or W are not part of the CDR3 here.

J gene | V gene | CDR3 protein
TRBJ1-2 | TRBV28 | ASSIRGANYGYT
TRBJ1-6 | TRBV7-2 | ASSLDPDSPLH
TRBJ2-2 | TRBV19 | ASSIVRTGELF
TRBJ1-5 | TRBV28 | AGSLLLTSNQPQH
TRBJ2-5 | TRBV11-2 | ASTASPQETQY
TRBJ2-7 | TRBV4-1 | ASSQDLRGPSYEQY
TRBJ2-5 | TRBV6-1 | ASSPQETQY
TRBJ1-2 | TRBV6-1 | ASSRGQTGARGYT
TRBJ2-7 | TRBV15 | ATSRDMPGQGIQY
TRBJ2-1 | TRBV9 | ASSVRRGEWDNEQF
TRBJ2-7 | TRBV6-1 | ASKGAPGEQY
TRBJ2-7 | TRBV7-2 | ASSLISVRLGEQY
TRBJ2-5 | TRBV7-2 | ASSLLTETQY
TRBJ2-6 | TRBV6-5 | ASSYQSSGANVLT
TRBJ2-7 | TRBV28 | ASSLNSYEQY
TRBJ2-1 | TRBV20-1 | SAPGLAGVQHNEQF
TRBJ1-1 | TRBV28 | ASSLFSTGGEAF
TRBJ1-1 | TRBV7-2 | ASSLDWTNTEAF
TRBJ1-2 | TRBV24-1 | ATSEPGRGSGYT
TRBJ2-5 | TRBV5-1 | ASSWQETQY
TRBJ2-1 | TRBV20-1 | SATDYNEQF